The 16 T cell receptor beta chains given below trace back to one sample, sequenced in a study of blood T cell repertoires in COVID-19. Method: immunoSEQ multiplex PCR; TCRdb's copy keeps in-frame clones and lacks some. The table shows some 6,700 clones, with around 90% occurring only once. The sample comprised peripheral blood. The receptors were sampled from a human donor in a cohort sampled during active COVID-19.

The V call is TRBV18, the J call TRBJ2-7, with 7 bases fitting TRBD1. The germline CDR1 and CDR2 sequences are KGHSH and LQKENI. The CDR3 consists of 13 residues. After removal of 6 bases from V and 5 bases from J, the junction contained 7 bases not matched to a gene. The CDR3 region has the DNA TGTGCCAGCTCGACGACAGGGCCCCACGAGCAGTACTTC. Translation gives CASSTTGPHEQYF. The full variable domain, completed using reference TRBV18 and TRBJ2-7, is NAGVMQNPRHLVRRRGQEARLRCSPMKGHSHVYWYRQLPEEGLKFMVYLQKENIIDESGMPKERFSAEFPKEGPSILRIQQVVRGDSAAYFCASSTTGPHEQYFGPGTRLTVT.

This clone is hyperexpanded within its sample. J is TRBJ1-6 and V is TRBV6-2 or TRBV6-3; 7 bases match TRBD1. Germline assignment: CDR1 MNHEY and CDR2 SVGEGT. The CDR3 contains 19 residues. The trim removed 4 bases at V and 0 bases at J, leaving 12 bases unmatched. CDR3 sequence: CASSFVQGLDSSYNSPLHF. In nucleotides, the CDR3 is TGTGCCAGCAGTTTTGTACAGGGGTTGGATAGCTCCTATAATTCACCCCTCCACTTT.

The chain has TRBV2 and TRBJ2-7; D perhaps matches TRBD2 (5 bases). The CDR3 length is 12 residues. V was cut by 7 bases and J by 0 bases, with 7 bases left in between. Germline loops: CDR1 SNHLY, CDR2 FYNNEI. DNA of the CDR3: TGTGCCAGCAACCTAGCCTCCTACGAGCAGTACTTC. Protein sequence: CASNLASYEQYF.

The rearrangement joins TRBV19 to TRBJ2-7; D unclear. The V and J ends lost 8 bases and 7 bases respectively, with 9 bases between them. The CDR3 totals 10 residues. Germline-derived CDR1 and CDR2 are LNHDA and SQIVND (reference sequence). CDR3 DNA: TGTGCCAGTTTGACTCCGGAGCAGTACTTC. Translating gives CASLTPEQYF.

The V gene is TRBV5-4, the J gene TRBJ2-3; D possibly corresponds to TRBD2 (6 bases). Per the germline V gene, CDR1 is SGHNT and CDR2 is YYREEE (reference sequence). V dropped 3 bases and J dropped 5 bases, with 13 bases sitting between them. This CDR3 contains 14 residues. The CDR3 coding sequence is TGTGCCAGCAGCTGGACCGGAGGGAGAGATACGCAGTATTTT. Its translation: CASSWTGGRDTQYF.

The rearrangement uses TRBV10-3 and TRBJ2-3; 8 positions match TRBD1. Germline V gene sequence: CDR1 ENHRY, CDR2 SYGVKD. V lost 8 bases and J lost 3; bases outside the gene matches: 7. CDR3 length: 14 residues. CDR3 residues: CAILIQGGTDTQYF. CDR3 DNA sequence: TGTGCCATCTTAATACAGGGGGGAACAGATACGCAGTATTTT.

This clone came up a few times. The J gene is TRBJ1-1, the V gene TRBV15; 7 nucleotides match TRBD1. The germline V gene has CDR1 LNHNV and CDR2 YYDKDF (reference sequence). Losses at the gene ends were 3 bases for V and 1 base for J; bases not matched to a gene: 11. The CDR3 runs 17 residues. The CDR3 DNA sequence: TGTGCCACCAGCAGCCGACAGGGATTTGGTTGGAACACTGAAGCTTTCTTT. This gives the protein CATSSRQGFGWNTEAFF.

The rearrangement links TRBV3-1 (or the pseudogene TRBV3-2) to TRBJ1-2; unclear D gene. CDR3 length equals 13 residues. The germline V and J ends were trimmed by 1 base and 10 bases, with 13 bases remaining between them. Germline CDR1 LGHDT, CDR2 YNNKEL (reference sequence). The CDR3, as DNA: TGTGCCAGCAGCCAAGGAGGCTGGAAAACCTACACCTTC. Translation: CASSQGGWKTYTF.

This clone has more than one count but fewer than ten. The chain couples TRBV7-8 to TRBJ2-7; D is undetermined. V was cut by 1 base and J by 7 bases, with 8 bases left in between. Germline CDR1 reads SGHVS; CDR2 reads FQNEAQ. The CDR3 is 12 residues long. The CDR3 loop is CASSLGPGEQYF. CDR3 coding DNA: TGTGCCAGCAGCTTAGGCCCCGGGGAGCAGTACTTC.

The V gene is TRBV10-3, the J gene TRBJ2-1; TRBD2 agrees at 11 bases. CDR1 and CDR2 from the germline V gene are ENHRY and SYGVKD. V trimming: 7 bases; J trimming: 1 base; junction bases outside the gene matches: 9. The CDR3 covers 17 residues. The CDR3 DNA sequence: TGTGCCATCATGAGGACTAGCGGGTCAAATTCCTACAATGAGCAGTTCTTC. It is translated as CAIMRTSGSNSYNEQFF.

The chain has TRBV4-3 and TRBJ2-7, with TRBD1 as a possible D gene (5 bases). The CDR3 runs to 15 residues. Germline V gives CDR1 LGHNA, CDR2 YSLEER. The V end lost 1 base, the J end lost 2 bases, and 12 bases lay between the germline ends. Here the CDR3 reads CASSQVADKTYEQYF. The CDR3 DNA reads as TGCGCCAGCAGCCAAGTGGCGGACAAAACCTACGAGCAGTACTTC.

The V gene is TRBV9, the J gene TRBJ1-6, with 7 bases identical to TRBD1. CDR3 length: 15 residues. CDR1 is SGDLS and CDR2 is YYNGEE in the germline V gene. Losses at the gene ends were 4 bases for V and 7 bases for J; bases not matched to a gene: 8. The CDR3: CASSPRDRENSPLHF. As DNA, the CDR3 is TGTGCCAGCAGCCCCCGGGACAGAGAGAATTCACCCCTCCACTTT.

The chain is built from TRBV19 and TRBJ1-1, with 9 bases fitting TRBD1. From germline, CDR1 is LNHDA and CDR2 SQIVND (reference sequence). Unmatched junction bases numbered 22, after V lost 6 bases and J lost 11 bases. This CDR3 has 17 amino acids. DNA of the CDR3: TGTGCCAGTAGCGGGACCATACAGGGGGCGTTGGGTTCCAGGGCTTTCTTT. Its protein product is CASSGTIQGALGSRAFF.

The chain uses TRBV19 and TRBJ2-5; 11 bases are shared with TRBD1. The V segment lost 4 bases and the J segment 4 bases; nucleotides outside the gene matches: 2. The germline V gene encodes CDR1 LNHDA and CDR2 SQIVND (reference sequence). The CDR3 totals 14 residues. The CDR3 nucleotides are TGTGCCAGTAGTAAGGACAGGGGGCGAGAGACCCAGTACTTC. This translates into CASSKDRGRETQYF.

In nucleotides, the CDR3 is TGTGCCAGCAGCTCAGGACTAGCGGGAGACACGGAGACCCAGTACTTC. It codes for CASSSGLAGDTETQYF. The chain combines TRBV7-3 with TRBJ2-5; the match to TRBD2 covers 13 bases. CDR3 length equals 16 residues. V trimming: 4 bases; J trimming: 5 bases; junction bases outside the gene matches: 7. CDR1 is SGHTA, CDR2 FQGTGA, per germline.

The gene calls are TRBV5-4 and TRBJ2-2; TRBD1 agrees at 7 bases. Germline V gene lookup returns CDR1 SGHNT and CDR2 YYREEE (reference sequence). The CDR3 length is 15 residues. The V gene end was trimmed by 1 base and the J gene end by 5 bases; junction bases not matched to a gene: 5. The CDR3, as DNA: TGTGCCAGCAGCTTGCAACAGGGGTGGACCGGGGAGCTGTTTTTT. Its protein is CASSLQQGWTGELFF.